The next 26 T cell receptor beta chains were all read from a single sample in a study of T cell responses to AZD1222 COVID-19 vaccine. Data came from immunoSEQ multiplex PCR; TCRdb stores just in-frame clones and leaves some out. The table lists about 140,000 clones, approximately 90% of them singletons, with 2.8% in the top ten. Sequenced here: peripheral blood, sampled on day 0 of AZD1222 vaccination. These receptors were obtained from an adult in good health.

The chain is built from TRBV5-6 and TRBJ2-6; D gene unclear. The CDR3 extends over 16 amino acids. Germline CDR1 is SGHDT and CDR2 is YYEEEE. V lost 0 bases, J lost 0 bases, and 7 bases lay in between. CDR3 nucleotides: TGTGCCAGCAGCTTGGCCCTCATCTCTGGGGCCAACGTCCTGACTTTC. It yields the protein CASSLALISGANVLTF.

The chain joins TRBV10-3 to TRBJ1-6; no definite D call. Germline-derived CDR1 and CDR2 are ENHRY and SYGVKD. The length of the CDR3 is 16 residues. The V end lost 3 bases, the J end lost 0 bases, and 9 bases lay between the germline ends. The CDR3 loop is CAISDSNSSYNSPLHF. The CDR3 nucleotides are TGTGCCATCAGTGACTCGAATAGCTCCTATAATTCACCCCTCCACTTT.

V and J are TRBV20-1 and TRBJ2-1; D not resolved. Trimming took off 1 base at V and 9 bases at J, with 4 bases between the two ends. CDR1 is DFQATT, CDR2 SNEGSKA, per germline (reference sequence). The CDR3 consists of 10 residues. The CDR3 protein is CSARVGEQFF. CDR3 in DNA: TGCAGTGCTAGAGTGGGTGAGCAGTTCTTC.

The chain has TRBV7-2 and TRBJ1-1, with D maybe TRBD1 (6 bases). Trimming left V 3 bases short and J 0 bases short, with 11 bases between. The CDR3 runs to 15 residues. Germline CDR1 reads SGHTA; CDR2 reads FQGNSA. Here the CDR3 DNA reads TGTGCCAGCAGCTTGGACAGCATGATGAACACTGAAGCTTTCTTT. Its protein product is CASSLDSMMNTEAFF. Supplemented by reference TRBV7-2 and TRBJ1-1, the full variable domain reads GAGVSQSPSNKVTEKGKDVELRCDPISGHTALYWYRQSLGQGLEFLIYFQGNSAPDKSGLPSDRFSAERTGGSVSTLTIQRTQQEDSAVYLCASSLDSMMNTEAFFGQGTRLTVV.

This sequence joins TRBV7-2 and TRBJ2-3; 8 bases line up with TRBD2. Trimming removed 2 bases from V and 3 bases from J; junction bases left unmatched: 7. The CDR3 covers 16 residues. The germline V gene encodes CDR1 SGHTA and CDR2 FQGNSA. CDR3: CASSLHRGGLTDTQYF. Written as DNA, the CDR3 is TGTGCCAGCAGCTTACATCGGGGGGGGTTGACAGATACGCAGTATTTT.

The rearrangement joins TRBV7-2 to TRBJ2-7; 10 bases are shared with TRBD1. Germline CDR1 is SGHTA and CDR2 is FQGNSA. Trimming at V came to 2 bases and at J to 5 bases, leaving 9 bases not matched to a gene. The CDR3 is 16 residues long. The CDR3 DNA is TGTGCCAGCAGCTTAATCGGGGGACAGGGGCCCCACGAGCAGTACTTC. Protein product: CASSLIGGQGPHEQYF.

The chain links TRBV28 to TRBJ1-5, with D unresolved. V lost 1 base, J lost 6 bases, and 13 bases lay in between. The V gene's germline CDR1 is MDHEN and CDR2 SYDVKM. The CDR3 is made up of 15 amino acids. The CDR3 region is CASSLLAQEGQPQHF. The CDR3 DNA is TGTGCCAGCAGTTTATTAGCCCAGGAGGGTCAGCCCCAGCATTTT.

The chain has TRBV28 and TRBJ2-2; 9 bases match TRBD2. This CDR3 spans 16 amino acids. Germline V lookup: CDR1 MDHEN, CDR2 SYDVKM. V shed 3 bases, J shed 5 bases, and the junction held 7 bases outside the gene matches. CDR3 in amino acids: CASSFPPSGATGELFF. The CDR3 nucleotides read TGTGCCAGCAGTTTTCCCCCTAGCGGGGCTACCGGGGAGCTGTTTTTT.

This clone appeared a single time. The chain joins TRBV12-5 to TRBJ1-1; no clear D gene. The CDR3 runs to 13 residues. Trimming cost V 1 base and J 3 bases, with 6 bases left between them. CDR1 is LGHNT, CDR2 FRNRAP, per germline. The CDR3 spells CASGLETYTEAFF. The CDR3 nucleotides read TGTGCTAGTGGTTTGGAGACGTACACTGAAGCTTTCTTT.

The count of this clone is one. This chain links TRBV28 with TRBJ2-1; D call uncertain. The CDR3 is 13 amino acids. V was pared by 5 bases and J by 0 bases, with 5 bases between. Per germline, CDR1 MDHEN and CDR2 SYDVKM. The CDR3 here is CASSAASYNEQFF. As DNA, the CDR3 is TGTGCCAGCAGTGCCGCCTCCTACAATGAGCAGTTCTTC.

The gene calls are TRBV5-1 and TRBJ2-7; maybe TRBD1 (5 bases). The V end was cut by 0 bases, the J end by 2 bases, with 9 bases between. This CDR3 region has 14 residues. CDR1 and CDR2 (germline): SGHRS, YFSETQ. This chain's CDR3 is CASSLAGHPYEQYF. Here the CDR3 DNA reads TGCGCCAGCAGCTTGGCCGGACACCCCTACGAGCAGTACTTC. The complete variable domain, with remaining parts taken from reference TRBV5-1 and TRBJ2-7, reads KAGVTQTPRYLIKTRGQQVTLSCSPISGHRSVSWYQQTPGQGLQFLFEYFSETQRNKGNFPGRFSGRQFSNSRSEMNVSTLELGDSALYLCASSLAGHPYEQYFGPGTRLTVT.

This chain connects TRBV5-1 to TRBJ2-2; D gene uncertain. The germline V and J ends were trimmed by 0 bases and 8 bases, with 11 bases remaining between them. The CDR3 is 14 amino acids. The V gene's germline CDR1 is SGHRS and CDR2 YFSETQ. CDR3 nucleotides: TGCGCCAGCAGCTTGGTGCAGTCTGAGGGGGAGCTGTTTTTT. Protein product: CASSLVQSEGELFF.

This chain links TRBV3-1 (or the pseudogene TRBV3-2) with TRBJ1-1, with D uncertain. V shed 5 bases and J shed 5 bases, with 12 bases lying between them. The germline V gene has CDR1 LGHDT and CDR2 YNNKEL (reference sequence). The CDR3 runs 13 residues. The DNA of the CDR3 is TGTGCCAGCAGCGTCCTGTATGGGACTGAAGCTTTCTTT. Translated, it gives CASSVLYGTEAFF.

The chain employs TRBV12-5 and TRBJ1-4; no clear D. Germline V gene lookup returns CDR1 LGHNT and CDR2 FRNRAP. The CDR3 runs to 15 residues. V shed 4 bases and J shed 5 bases, with 14 bases lying between them. The CDR3 spells CASGSTGWENEKLFF. In nucleotides, the CDR3 is TGTGCTAGTGGTTCGACCGGGTGGGAGAATGAAAAACTGTTTTTT.

V and J are TRBV7-2 and TRBJ2-2; D is unclear. Trimming stripped 4 bases from V and 2 bases from J, with 11 bases between. Germline V gene sequence: CDR1 SGHTA, CDR2 FQGNSA. The CDR3 has 15 residues. The DNA for the CDR3 is TGTGCCAGCAGCTCCGTGGGCCCTAACACCGGGGAGCTGTTTTTT. This codes for CASSSVGPNTGELFF.

The chain recombines TRBV7-6 with TRBJ1-3, with TRBD1 as a possible D gene (5 bases). Trimming shortened V by 0 bases and J by 0 bases, and 18 bases separated the two germline ends. The germline CDR1 and CDR2 sequences are SGHVS and FNYEAQ. The CDR3 covers 19 residues. The CDR3 protein is CASSLANPGALLSGNTIYF. The CDR3 DNA reads as TGTGCCAGCAGCTTAGCGAACCCCGGGGCTCTACTCTCTGGAAACACCATATATTTT.

This chain uses TRBV7-2 with TRBJ1-2, with TRBD1 matching 7 bases. Germline V gene sequence: CDR1 SGHTA, CDR2 FQGNSA. Trimming cost V 5 bases and J 5 bases; bases outside gene matches: 11. This CDR3 contains 15 residues. DNA for the CDR3: TGTGCCAGCAGCGCTCGGGACAGAGGAATTTATGGCTACACCTTC. Translation: CASSARDRGIYGYTF.

The chain uses TRBV3-1 (or the pseudogene TRBV3-2) and TRBJ1-3; tentative D call: TRBD1 (5 bases). This CDR3 region has 16 residues. The V end was cut by 2 bases, the J end by 0 bases, with 11 bases between. Germline V CDR1 and CDR2: LGHDT, YNNKEL (reference sequence). The CDR3 nucleotides are TGTGCCAGCAGCCAATACCAGGGTATCTCTGGAAACACCATATATTTT. Its translation is CASSQYQGISGNTIYF.

The chain is built from TRBV9 and TRBJ2-3; D is unclear. The V and J ends lost 4 bases and 0 bases respectively, with 9 bases between them. Germline CDR1 is SGDLS and CDR2 is YYNGEE. The CDR3 covers 14 residues. Here the CDR3 DNA reads TGTGCCAGCAGCTCACTTACTAGCACAGATACGCAGTATTTT. This gives the protein CASSSLTSTDTQYF.

The chain joins TRBV20-1 to TRBJ2-1; 8 nucleotides agree with TRBD2. The CDR3 contains 14 residues. V trimming: 3 bases; J trimming: 7 bases; junction bases outside the gene matches: 8. Per the germline V gene, CDR1 is DFQATT and CDR2 is SNEGSKA (reference sequence). Here the CDR3 DNA reads TGCAGTGCTAGTAAACGGGAGGGAGGGAATGAGCAGTTCTTC. Its translation is CSASKREGGNEQFF.

The count of this clone is one. The chain links TRBV18 to TRBJ2-7, with 10 bases aligning to TRBD1. Looked up from germline, CDR1 is KGHSH and CDR2 is LQKENI. V dropped 2 bases and J dropped 7; count of bases not matched to a gene: 8. This CDR3 contains 15 residues. CDR3 protein: CASSPGQGGQGEQYF. CDR3 nucleotides: TGTGCCAGCTCACCAGGACAGGGGGGACAAGGAGAGCAGTACTTC.

The CDR3 DNA is TGTGCCTGGGACCGGGACCGGGGTTACGAGCAGTACTTC. It yields the protein CAWDRDRGYEQYF. The chain joins TRBV30 to TRBJ2-7, with D perhaps given as TRBD1 or TRBD2 (5 bases each). Per germline, CDR1 GTSNPN and CDR2 SVGIG (reference sequence). Trimming took 5 bases from V and 4 from J, leaving 15 bases between them. The CDR3 covers 13 residues.

This rearrangement joins TRBV6-5 to TRBJ1-1; D is unclear. The CDR3 totals 15 residues. V dropped 0 bases and J dropped 1 base, with 9 bases sitting between them. Germline V gene lookup returns CDR1 MNHEY and CDR2 SVGAGI. CDR3 sequence reads: CASSYSRHWNTEAFF. The CDR3 DNA follows: TGTGCCAGCAGTTACTCGAGGCACTGGAACACTGAAGCTTTCTTT.

The rearrangement uses TRBV11-2 and TRBJ1-6; the match to TRBD1 covers 7 bases. The germline gives CDR1 SGHAT, CDR2 FQNNGV. This CDR3 region has 15 residues. With V trimmed by 0 bases and J by 10 bases, 6 bases remained unmatched. CDR3 sequence (DNA): TGTGCCAGCAGCTTAGAACGCAGGGGGTCCTCACCCCTCCACTTT. It specifies CASSLERRGSSPLHF.

The sample holds a few counts of this clone. As DNA, the CDR3 is TGTGCCAGCAGCCCGTCAGTCACCTACTACGAGCAGTACTTC. Protein sequence: CASSPSVTYYEQYF. The V gene is TRBV3-1 (or the pseudogene TRBV3-2), the J gene TRBJ2-7; D is undetermined. This CDR3 has 14 residues. The V gene's germline CDR1 is LGHDT and CDR2 YNNKEL (reference sequence). Trimming removed 4 bases from V and 3 bases from J, with 13 bases in between.

CDR3 protein: CASSLGILDTIYF. The CDR3 DNA is TGTGCCAGCAGCCTTGGGATTCTTGACACCATATATTTT. The chain carries TRBV14 and TRBJ1-3; D ambiguous. V lost 4 bases to trimming and J lost 8 bases, with 12 bases between them. CDR1 is SGHDN, CDR2 FVKESK, per germline. The CDR3 consists of 13 residues.